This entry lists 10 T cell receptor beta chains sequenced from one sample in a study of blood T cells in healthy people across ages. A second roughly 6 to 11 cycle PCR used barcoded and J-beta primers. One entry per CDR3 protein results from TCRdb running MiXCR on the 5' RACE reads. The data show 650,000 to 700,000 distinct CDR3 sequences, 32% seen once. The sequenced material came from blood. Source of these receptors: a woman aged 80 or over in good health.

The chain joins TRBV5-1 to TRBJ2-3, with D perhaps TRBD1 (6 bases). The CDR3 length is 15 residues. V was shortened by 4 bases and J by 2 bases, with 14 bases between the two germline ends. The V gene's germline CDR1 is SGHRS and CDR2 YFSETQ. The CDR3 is CASSPDSEYTDTQYF. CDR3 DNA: TGCGCCAGCAGCCCGGACAGCGAATACACAGATACGCAGTATTTT.

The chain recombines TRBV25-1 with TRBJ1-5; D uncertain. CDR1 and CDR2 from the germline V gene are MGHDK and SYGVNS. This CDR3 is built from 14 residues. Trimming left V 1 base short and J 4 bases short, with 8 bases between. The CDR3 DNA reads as TGTGCCAGCAGTGAATTTGAGGGTAATCAGCCCCAGCATTTT. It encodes CASSEFEGNQPQHF.

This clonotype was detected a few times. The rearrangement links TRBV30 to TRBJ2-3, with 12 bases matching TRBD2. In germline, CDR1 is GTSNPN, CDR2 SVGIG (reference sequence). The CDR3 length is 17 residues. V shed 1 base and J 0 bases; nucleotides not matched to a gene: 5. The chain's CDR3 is CAWSATLAGGSTDTQYF. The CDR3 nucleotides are TGTGCCTGGAGTGCCACACTAGCGGGGGGTAGCACAGATACGCAGTATTTT.

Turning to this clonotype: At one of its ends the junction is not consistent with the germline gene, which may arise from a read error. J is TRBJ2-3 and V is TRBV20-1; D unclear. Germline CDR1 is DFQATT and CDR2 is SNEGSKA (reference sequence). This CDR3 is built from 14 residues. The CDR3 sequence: CSARSAWPTDTHYF. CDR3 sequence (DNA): TGCAGTGCTAGATCAGCGTGGCCCACAGATACGCACTATTTT.

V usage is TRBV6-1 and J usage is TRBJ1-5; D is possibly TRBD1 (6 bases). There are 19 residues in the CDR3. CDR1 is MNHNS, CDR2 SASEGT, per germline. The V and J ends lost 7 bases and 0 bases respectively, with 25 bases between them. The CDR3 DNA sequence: TGTGCCAGCAATAACAAGGGGGGGTCCGTTCCTAATAGCAATCAGCCCCAGCATTTT. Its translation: CASNNKGGSVPNSNQPQHF.

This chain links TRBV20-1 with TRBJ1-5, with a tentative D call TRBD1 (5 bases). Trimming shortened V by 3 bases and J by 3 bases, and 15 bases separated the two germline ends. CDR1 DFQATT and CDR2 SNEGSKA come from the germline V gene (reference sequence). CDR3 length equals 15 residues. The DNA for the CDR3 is TGCAGTGCTAGGGGTTTGAGGGGCTACAATCAGCCCCAGCATTTT. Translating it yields CSARGLRGYNQPQHF.

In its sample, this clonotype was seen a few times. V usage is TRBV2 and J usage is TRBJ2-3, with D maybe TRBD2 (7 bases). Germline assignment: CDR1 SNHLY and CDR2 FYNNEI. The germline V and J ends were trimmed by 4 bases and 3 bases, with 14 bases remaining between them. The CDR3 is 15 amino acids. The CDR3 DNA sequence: TGTGCCAGCAGTGGCGGGGGCCTCCTTACAGATACGCAGTATTTT. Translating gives CASSGGGLLTDTQYF.

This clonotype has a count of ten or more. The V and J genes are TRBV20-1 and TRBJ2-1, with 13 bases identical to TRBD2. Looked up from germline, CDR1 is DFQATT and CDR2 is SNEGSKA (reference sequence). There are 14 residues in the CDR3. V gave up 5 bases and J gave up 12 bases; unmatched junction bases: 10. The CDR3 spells CSAEQTSGGGRQFF. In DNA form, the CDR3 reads TGCAGTGCTGAGCAAACTAGCGGGGGGGGGCGGCAGTTCTTC.

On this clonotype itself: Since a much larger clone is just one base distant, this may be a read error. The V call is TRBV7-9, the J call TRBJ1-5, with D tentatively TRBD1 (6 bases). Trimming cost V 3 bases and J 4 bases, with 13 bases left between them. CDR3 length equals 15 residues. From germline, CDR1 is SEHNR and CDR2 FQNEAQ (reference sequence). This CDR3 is CASSFRGRSNQPQHF. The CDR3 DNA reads TGTGCCAGCAGCTTCAGGGGCCGCTCAAATCAGCCCCAGCATTTT.

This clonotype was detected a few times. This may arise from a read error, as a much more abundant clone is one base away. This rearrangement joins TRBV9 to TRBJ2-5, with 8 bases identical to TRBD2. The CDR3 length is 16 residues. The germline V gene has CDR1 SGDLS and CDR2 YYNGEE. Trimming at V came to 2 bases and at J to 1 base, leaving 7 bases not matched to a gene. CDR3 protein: CASSVSSGRPQETQYF. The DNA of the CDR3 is TGTGCCAGCAGCGTTTCGAGCGGGAGACCCCAAGAGACCCAGTACTTC.